This T cell receptor beta chain emerged from a study of a mutant IDH1 vaccine in newly diagnosed glioma (TCRdb year 2021). Regarding the study in general: Across visits V03 through V10, patients got a total of eight vaccinations, given in weeks 1, 3, 5, 7, 11, 15, 19 and 23. Vaccination was initiated 4-6 weeks after radiotherapy alone, or concurrently with temozolomide cycles in the chemotherapy-containing groups. Of the 25 to 40 treated patients, about 62% were male and about 40% were female, and the mean age was 40.4 years. Peripheral blood was drawn at six visits: V03 (baseline), V05, V07, V10, V12 and V13. Before enrollment, patients had received standard therapy of radiotherapy alone, temozolomide alone, or radiochemotherapy with temozolomide; most received the combination. Longitudinal TCRB deep sequencing was performed for some 25 treated patients wherever samples were available for exploratory analyses.

This clone appeared a few times. Its recognized antigen is unknown. It has no much larger one-base neighbor in the sample; base qualities were not kept. Explained via the paper, the time point label denotes: week 5, during vaccination. Each vaccine dose, consisting of 300 ug of a 20-mer mutant IDH1 peptide in Montanide, was administered subcutaneously with topical imiquimod. Newly diagnosed WHO grade 3 or 4 IDH1-mutant astrocytomas showing loss of nuclear ATRX were present in the donors. The samples were drawn from NOA16, a multicentre, single-arm, open-label phase I trial in Germany that tested a mutant IDH1 peptide vaccine in humans for the first time. The DNeasy Blood and Tissue Kit was used to extract genomic DNA from EDTA blood for TCRB sequencing. The method was the immunoSEQ multiplex PCR assay. Rearranged TCR beta chain sequences were amplified using the hsTCRB Kit according to the manufacturer's protocol. An Illumina MiSeq was used to sequence the TCRB libraries. On the study's bioinformatics: Demultiplexing, trimming and gene mapping were performed with the kit vendor's proprietary platform. What TCRdb holds here is the immuneACCESS table cut down to in-frame rearrangements. Part of the clones is not present; checked against another copy, under half of the missing clones reflect an unresolved V gene, and the others are unexplained. The DNA was the basis for D and trimming; V, J and clone size are from that table. This sample has tens of thousands of clones in its table, and around 80% of those were observed once. Together, the top ten hold 7.4% of the sample.

The CDR3 has 13 amino acids, counting the end cysteine and phenylalanine. Just CDR3 DNA is preserved here, 39 bases in frame from base 1. The germline V gene encodes CDR1 SGHRS and CDR2 YFSETQ. V gives up 9 bases and J gives up 4 bases, and the segment between their germline ends measures 17 bases. What the research found in general, with its limitations: Selection of PBMC samples for TCRB deep sequencing was based on availability. Pseudoprogression seemed to be unrelated to changes in the top peripheral T cell clonotypes found by TCRB sequencing. The authors stated that sample limitations prevented analyses of patient blood samples from being reproduced. Across multiple MHC alleles, vaccine-induced immune responses were seen in more than 80% of patients.

This clonotype originated in a woman aged 45-60 years with glioma. The sequencing used PBMCs, collected from a glioma patient whose treatment included an IDH1 peptide vaccine. Rearrangement joined TRBV5-1 to TRBJ2-7; 7 matching bases give a weak D call of TRBD2. The CDR3 loop reads CATSPGGRYEQYF. The nucleotide sequence is given as TGCGCCACCTCCCCCGGGGGGCGATACGAGCAGTACTTC.